These 32 T cell receptor beta chains originate from one sample sequenced in a study of blood T cell repertoires in COVID-19. The data were produced by immunoSEQ multiplex PCR, yet TCRdb's version contains in-frame clones alone and is incomplete. Here the sample spans 90,000 to 100,000 clones, 75% to 85% being singletons. Sequencing was performed on peripheral blood. These receptors all stem from a man in his fifties or sixties with acute or convalescent COVID-19.

This chain connects TRBV5-1 to TRBJ2-2; 8 bases align to TRBD1. The germline CDR1 and CDR2 sequences are SGHRS and YFSETQ. The CDR3 has 17 residues. The junction had 7 bases not matched to a gene; V was cut back by 3 bases and J by 0 bases. In DNA form, the CDR3 reads TGCGCCAGCAGCTGGTTTGGACAGGGCTCGAACACCGGGGAGCTGTTTTTT. Amino acid sequence: CASSWFGQGSNTGELFF.

This clone was detected a few times. The chain recombines TRBV4-1 with TRBJ1-5; D might be TRBD1 (5 bases). The germline CDR1 and CDR2 sequences are MGHRA and YSYEKL. The CDR3 has 15 residues. V was cut by 6 bases and J by 3 bases, with 15 bases left in between. The CDR3 DNA is TGCGCCAGCAGTAGGGTCGCAGGGTCCAATCAGCCCCAGCATTTT. Amino acids: CASSRVAGSNQPQHF.

The table lists this clone with a count of one. The chain is built from TRBV4-1 and TRBJ1-4; D possibly corresponds to TRBD1 (6 bases). Germline-derived CDR1 and CDR2 are MGHRA and YSYEKL. Trimming left V 4 bases short and J 5 bases short, with 11 bases between. The CDR3 extends over 14 amino acids. CDR3 in amino acids: CASSPTGPNEKLFF. CDR3 DNA sequence: TGCGCCAGCAGCCCGACAGGACCCAATGAAAAACTGTTTTTT.

This clone was seen just once. This chain uses TRBV7-3 with TRBJ1-1; D is undetermined. This CDR3 comprises 13 residues. Germline V lookup: CDR1 SGHTA, CDR2 FQGTGA. Trimming cost V 6 bases and J 1 base, with 9 bases left between them. CDR3 DNA sequence: TGTGCCAGCAGGCGTGATACGAACACTGAAGCTTTCTTT. Translated: CASRRDTNTEAFF.

V gene TRBV6-5 combines with J gene TRBJ2-6, with a tentative D call TRBD2 (5 bases). Germline values: CDR1 MNHEY, CDR2 SVGAGI. The CDR3 extends over 15 amino acids. With 4 bases removed from V and 1 base from J, the gap between germline ends came to 8 bases. This CDR3 is CASSLRDSGANVLTF. In DNA form, the CDR3 reads TGTGCCAGCAGTTTGAGGGATTCTGGGGCCAACGTCCTGACTTTC.

The gene calls are TRBV15 and TRBJ2-5; 14 bases are shared with TRBD2. The germline gives CDR1 LNHNV, CDR2 YYDKDF (reference sequence). After removal of 0 bases from V and 2 bases from J, the junction contained 8 bases not matched to a gene. This CDR3 region has 19 residues. The CDR3 sequence is CATSRDPRTSGRHQETQYF. The CDR3 DNA is TGTGCCACCAGCAGAGATCCGAGGACTAGCGGGAGGCATCAAGAGACCCAGTACTTC.

The sample holds one count of this clone. V and J are TRBV18 and TRBJ1-1, with 7 bases fitting TRBD1. The CDR3 has 14 residues. J lost 7 bases, V lost 6 bases, and 11 bases had no gene match. Per germline, CDR1 KGHSH and CDR2 LQKENI. The CDR3 spells CASSDQTGEVEAFF. CDR3 nucleotides: TGTGCCAGCTCGGACCAAACAGGGGAAGTTGAAGCTTTCTTT.

The V gene is TRBV5-1, the J gene TRBJ2-5; the D gene is possibly TRBD2 (5 bases). V lost 5 bases, J lost 3 bases, and 8 bases lay in between. CDR3 length: 12 amino acids. The germline V gene has CDR1 SGHRS and CDR2 YFSETQ. The CDR3 protein is CASREREETQYF. The CDR3 DNA reads as TGCGCCAGCAGAGAGAGGGAAGAGACCCAGTACTTC. Full variable domain (rest looked up from reference TRBV5-1 and TRBJ2-5): KAGVTQTPRYLIKTRGQQVTLSCSPISGHRSVSWYQQTPGQGLQFLFEYFSETQRNKGNFPGRFSGRQFSNSRSEMNVSTLELGDSALYLCASREREETQYFGPGTRLLVL.

The rearrangement links TRBV10-2 to TRBJ2-1, with 7 bases lining up with TRBD1. From germline, CDR1 is WSHSY and CDR2 SAAADI. With V trimmed by 8 bases and J by 2 bases, 6 bases remained unmatched. This CDR3 contains 14 residues. The CDR3 coding sequence is TGCGCCAGCTCGGACAGGAACCCCTACAATGAGCAGTTCTTC. Amino acid sequence: CASSDRNPYNEQFF.

The chain has TRBV6-2 or TRBV6-3 and TRBJ1-2; tentatively, D is TRBD1 (6 bases). Between the trimmed V and J ends, which lost 2 bases and 5 bases, there was a span of 21 bases. Per germline, CDR1 MNHEY and CDR2 SVGEGT. This CDR3 spans 17 amino acids. Here the CDR3 reads CASSYPTSGDKKYGYTF. The CDR3, as DNA: TGTGCCAGCAGTTACCCAACCTCTGGGGACAAGAAGTATGGCTACACCTTC.

This chain uses TRBV7-9 with TRBJ1-2; 8 bases line up with TRBD1. The CDR3 has 13 residues. Trimming removed 4 bases from V and 9 bases from J; junction bases left unmatched: 7. Germline V lookup: CDR1 SEHNR, CDR2 FQNEAQ (reference sequence). The chain's CDR3 is CASSSTGDGSYTF. In DNA, the CDR3 is TGTGCCAGCAGCTCGACAGGGGACGGAAGCTACACCTTC.

The chain uses TRBV5-1 and TRBJ1-2; a possible D gene is TRBD1 (6 bases). Trimming pared 4 bases from V and 6 bases from J, leaving 16 bases between. The CDR3 is 14 amino acids. Germline lookup yields CDR1 SGHRS and CDR2 YFSETQ. CDR3 nucleotide sequence: TGCGCCAGCAGCATGCTACAGGGATTTGATGGCTACACCTTC. Amino acid sequence: CASSMLQGFDGYTF.

The J gene is TRBJ1-5, the V gene TRBV6-6; D is possibly TRBD1 (5 bases). V lost 7 bases and J lost 2, with 15 bases in between. The V gene's germline CDR1 is MNHNY and CDR2 SVGAGI (reference sequence). The CDR3 runs to 15 residues. CDR3 loop: CASKDQGNGNQPQHF. The CDR3 nucleotides are TGTGCCAGCAAAGACCAGGGTAACGGCAATCAGCCCCAGCATTTT.

V gene TRBV5-1 combines with J gene TRBJ1-1; 8 nucleotides line up with TRBD1. CDR3 length: 15 residues. V was pared by 4 bases and J by 1 base, with 6 bases of the junction left unmatched. CDR1 and CDR2 (germline): SGHRS, YFSETQ. The CDR3 here is CASSAGTGENTEAFF. CDR3 coding DNA: TGCGCCAGCAGCGCAGGGACAGGTGAGAACACTGAAGCTTTCTTT.

The V call is TRBV5-6, the J call TRBJ2-1, with 11 bases lining up with TRBD2. CDR1 is SGHDT and CDR2 is YYEEEE in the germline V gene. The CDR3 has 12 amino acids. After removal of 0 bases from V and 15 bases from J, the junction contained 2 bases not matched to a gene. CDR3 DNA: TGTGCCAGCAGCTTGGCTGGGACTAGCGGGTTCTTC. This translates into CASSLAGTSGFF.

This chain joins TRBV6-2 or TRBV6-3 and TRBJ1-5; TRBD1 agrees at 8 bases. The CDR3 totals 18 residues. The ends lost 6 bases at V and 3 bases at J; junction bases unmatched: 16. Germline V gene data show CDR1 as MNHEY and CDR2 as SVGEGT. CDR3 amino acids: CASSPTGLGTGYNQPQHF. DNA for the CDR3: TGTGCCAGCAGCCCTACGGGGTTGGGGACAGGTTACAATCAGCCCCAGCATTTT.

The chain is built from TRBV3-1 (or the pseudogene TRBV3-2) and TRBJ2-3; 9 bases match TRBD2. Germline CDR1 and CDR2: LGHDT and YNNKEL (reference sequence). CDR3 length equals 17 residues. The junction had 7 bases not matched to a gene; V was cut back by 1 base and J by 2 bases. The CDR3 DNA reads TGTGCCAGCAGCCAAGGGCTAGCGGGGCGACTCACAGATACGCAGTATTTT. Translation: CASSQGLAGRLTDTQYF.

This sequence joins TRBV6-5 and TRBJ2-2; 8 positions match TRBD2. CDR1 is MNHEY, CDR2 SVGAGI, per germline. The V gene end was trimmed by 7 bases and the J gene end by 2 bases; junction bases not matched to a gene: 6. This CDR3 has 15 amino acids. The CDR3 DNA reads TGTGCCAGCAAGCAAGCGGGAGCCAACACCGGGGAGCTGTTTTTT. Amino acid sequence: CASKQAGANTGELFF.

This chain joins TRBV12-3 or TRBV12-4 and TRBJ1-1; D may be TRBD1 (5 bases). The CDR3 consists of 13 residues. Trimming removed 6 bases from V and 4 bases from J, with 12 bases in between. CDR3 sequence reads: CASSPGTATEAFF. In DNA, the CDR3 is TGTGCCAGCAGCCCTGGGACTGCCACTGAAGCTTTCTTT.

CDR3 in amino acids: CSVELTDYNEQFF. The CDR3 DNA follows: TGCAGCGTTGAGTTGACAGATTACAATGAGCAGTTCTTC. The chain has TRBV29-1 and TRBJ2-1; D might be TRBD1 (5 bases). The CDR3 covers 13 residues. V was shortened by 3 bases and J by 4 bases, with 10 bases between the two germline ends. Germline V gives CDR1 SQVTM, CDR2 ANQGSEA.

The rearrangement uses TRBV30 and TRBJ2-5; no clear D. With 1 base removed from V and 4 bases from J, the gap between germline ends came to 7 bases. CDR1 GTSNPN and CDR2 SVGIG come from the germline V gene (reference sequence). The CDR3 loop spans 12 amino acids. The CDR3: CAWSGAGETQYF. The CDR3 nucleotides are TGTGCCTGGAGTGGGGCCGGAGAGACCCAGTACTTC.

The chain links TRBV30 to TRBJ2-3; TRBD2 matches at 13 bases. CDR1 and CDR2 from the germline V gene are GTSNPN and SVGIG (reference sequence). This CDR3 region has 16 residues. J gave up 4 bases and V 0 bases, and 4 bases lay outside the gene matches. CDR3 region: CAWSVRTSGSPDTQYF. CDR3 nucleotide sequence: TGTGCCTGGAGTGTACGGACTAGCGGGAGCCCAGATACGCAGTATTTT.

V usage is TRBV30 and J usage is TRBJ2-3, with unresolved D. The CDR3 covers 11 residues. The germline V and J ends were trimmed by 2 bases and 6 bases, with 6 bases remaining between them. Germline V lookup: CDR1 GTSNPN, CDR2 SVGIG (reference sequence). The CDR3 sequence is CAWSNMDTQYF. CDR3 DNA: TGTGCCTGGAGTAACATGGATACGCAGTATTTT.

This sequence joins TRBV14 and TRBJ2-1; 7 bases map to TRBD1. The CDR3 consists of 13 residues. CDR1 and CDR2 from the germline V gene are SGHDN and FVKESK. Trimming took 5 bases from V and 8 from J; bases not matched to a gene: 6. CDR3 DNA: TGTGCCAGCAGCAACGACAGGGTGGATGAGCAGTTCTTC. This sequence encodes CASSNDRVDEQFF.

The chain carries TRBV10-2 and TRBJ2-3, with TRBD2 matching 8 bases. Trimming took 2 bases from V and 3 from J; bases not matched to a gene: 7. The CDR3 covers 16 residues. CDR1 is WSHSY and CDR2 is SAAADI in the germline V gene. The CDR3 DNA sequence: TGCGCCAGCAGTGAGGTAGCGGGAATCTCAACAGATACGCAGTATTTT. Its translation: CASSEVAGISTDTQYF.

This rearrangement joins TRBV28 to TRBJ2-7; 10 positions agree with TRBD2. The CDR3 extends over 17 amino acids. Trimming cost V 2 bases and J 5 bases; bases outside gene matches: 12. In germline, CDR1 is MDHEN, CDR2 SYDVKM. CDR3 coding DNA: TGTGCCAGCAGTTTACGGGGTGGGCTAGCGGGAGTGCACGAGCAGTACGTC. This sequence encodes CASSLRGGLAGVHEQYV.

Here the CDR3 reads CASSYSVASLIYEQYF. The DNA of the CDR3 is TGTGCCAGCAGTTACTCGGTGGCCAGTCTCATCTACGAGCAGTACTTC. The rearrangement joins TRBV6-5 to TRBJ2-7; D uncertain. V lost 0 bases to trimming and J lost 3 bases, with 15 bases between them. The CDR3 loop spans 16 amino acids. CDR1 is MNHEY, CDR2 SVGAGI, per germline.

The chain is built from TRBV3-1 (or the pseudogene TRBV3-2) and TRBJ2-1, with D tentatively TRBD2 (7 bases). Trimming pared 5 bases from V and 7 bases from J, leaving 18 bases between. This CDR3 has 15 residues. CDR1 and CDR2 (germline): LGHDT, YNNKEL (reference sequence). The CDR3 nucleotides are TGTGCCAGCAGCTGGCCTCTAGGGGGGGCGAATGAGCAGTTCTTC. This translates into CASSWPLGGANEQFF.

The genes are TRBV7-3 and TRBJ2-3; 8 positions match TRBD2. Trimming removed 3 bases from V and 4 bases from J; junction bases left unmatched: 6. Germline loops: CDR1 SGHTA, CDR2 FQGTGA. The CDR3 consists of 15 residues. The CDR3 here is CASSLTSDRADTQYF. DNA for the CDR3: TGTGCCAGCAGCTTGACTAGCGATAGGGCAGATACGCAGTATTTT.

As concerns this clone: A much larger clone lies a single base off, so this may be a read error. J is TRBJ1-2 and V is TRBV4-2; D gene ambiguous. Germline V lookup: CDR1 LGHNA, CDR2 YNFKEQ. Trimming stripped 1 base from V and 6 bases from J, with 9 bases between. This CDR3 has 13 residues. CDR3 region: CASSQGRGNGYTF. In nucleotides, the CDR3 is TGTGCCAGCAGCCAAGGCCGAGGGAATGGCTACACCTTC.

This clone occurred once. This sample includes further DNA sequences coding for the same CDR3. CDR3 coding DNA: TGCGCCAGCAGTTACACAGGGGACACTGAAGCTTTCTTT. This gives the protein CASSYTGDTEAFF. The V and J genes are TRBV5-1 and TRBJ1-1, with 7 positions matching TRBD1. The V gene's germline CDR1 is SGHRS and CDR2 YFSETQ. The trim removed 5 bases at V and 3 bases at J, leaving 4 bases unmatched. This CDR3 is built from 13 residues.

The CDR3 sequence is CASSTRLEETQYF. CDR3 coding DNA: TGTGCCAGCAGTACGCGACTAGAAGAGACCCAGTACTTC. The gene calls are TRBV27 and TRBJ2-5, with TRBD2 as a possible D gene (6 bases). Deletions cut 5 bases from V and 3 bases from J, with 10 bases between. The germline gives CDR1 MNHEY, CDR2 SMNVEV (reference sequence). The CDR3 consists of 13 residues.